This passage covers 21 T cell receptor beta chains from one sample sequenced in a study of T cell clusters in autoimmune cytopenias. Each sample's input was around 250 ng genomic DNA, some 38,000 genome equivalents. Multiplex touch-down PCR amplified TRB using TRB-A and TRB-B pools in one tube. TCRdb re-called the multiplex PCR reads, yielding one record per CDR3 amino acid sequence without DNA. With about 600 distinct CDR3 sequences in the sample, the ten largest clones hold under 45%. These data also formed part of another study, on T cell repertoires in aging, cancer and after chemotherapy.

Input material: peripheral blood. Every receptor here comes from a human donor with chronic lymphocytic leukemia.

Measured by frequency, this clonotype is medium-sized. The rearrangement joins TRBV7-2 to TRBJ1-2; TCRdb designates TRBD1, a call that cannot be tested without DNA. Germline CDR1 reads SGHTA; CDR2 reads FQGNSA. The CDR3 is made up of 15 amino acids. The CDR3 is CASSFEQPRGYGYTF.

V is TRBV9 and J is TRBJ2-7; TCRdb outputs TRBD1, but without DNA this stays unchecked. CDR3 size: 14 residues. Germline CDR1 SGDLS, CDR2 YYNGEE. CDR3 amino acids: CASSFGPTAHEQYF. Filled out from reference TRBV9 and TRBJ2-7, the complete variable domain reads DSGVTQTPKHLITATGQRVTLRCSPRSGDLSVYWYQQSLDQGLQFLIQYYNGEERAKGNILERFSAQQFPDLHSELNLSSLELGDSALYFCASSFGPTAHEQYFGPGTRLTVT.

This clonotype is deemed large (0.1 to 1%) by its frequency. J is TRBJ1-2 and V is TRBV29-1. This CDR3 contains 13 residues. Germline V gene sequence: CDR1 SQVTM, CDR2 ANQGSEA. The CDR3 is CSVVPREGYGYTF.

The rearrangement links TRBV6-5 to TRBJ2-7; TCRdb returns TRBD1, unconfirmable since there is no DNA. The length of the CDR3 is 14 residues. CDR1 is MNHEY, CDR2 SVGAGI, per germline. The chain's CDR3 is CASSAGTVPYEQYF.

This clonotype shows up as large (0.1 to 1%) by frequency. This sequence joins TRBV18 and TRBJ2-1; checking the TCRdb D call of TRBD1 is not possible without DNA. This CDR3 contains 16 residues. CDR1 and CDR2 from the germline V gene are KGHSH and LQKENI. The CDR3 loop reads CASSPLTGGLANEQFF.

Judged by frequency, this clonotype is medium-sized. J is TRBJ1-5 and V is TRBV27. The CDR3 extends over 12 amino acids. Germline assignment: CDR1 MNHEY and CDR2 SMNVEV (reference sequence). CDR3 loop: CASSLLGQPQHF.

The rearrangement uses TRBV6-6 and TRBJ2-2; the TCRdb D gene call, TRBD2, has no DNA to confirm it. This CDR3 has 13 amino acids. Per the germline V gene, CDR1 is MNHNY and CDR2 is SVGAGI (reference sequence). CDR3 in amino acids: CASSLGWAGELFF.

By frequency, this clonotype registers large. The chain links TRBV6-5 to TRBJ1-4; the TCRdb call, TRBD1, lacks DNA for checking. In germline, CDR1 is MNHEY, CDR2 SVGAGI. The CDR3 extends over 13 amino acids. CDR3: CASSYGDRGSLFF.

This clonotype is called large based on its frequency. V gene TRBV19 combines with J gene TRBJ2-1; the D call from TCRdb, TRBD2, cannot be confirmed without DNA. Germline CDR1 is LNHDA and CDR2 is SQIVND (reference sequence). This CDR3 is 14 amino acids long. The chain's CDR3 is CASSIVIQGHEQFF.

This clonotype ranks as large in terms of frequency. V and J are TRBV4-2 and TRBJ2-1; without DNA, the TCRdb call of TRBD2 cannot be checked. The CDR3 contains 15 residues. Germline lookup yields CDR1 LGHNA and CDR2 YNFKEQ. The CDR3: CASSQERLAGNEQFF.

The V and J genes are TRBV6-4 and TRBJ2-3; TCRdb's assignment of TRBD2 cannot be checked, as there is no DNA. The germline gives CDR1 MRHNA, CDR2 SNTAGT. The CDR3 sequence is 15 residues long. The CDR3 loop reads CASSDSGGATDTQYF.

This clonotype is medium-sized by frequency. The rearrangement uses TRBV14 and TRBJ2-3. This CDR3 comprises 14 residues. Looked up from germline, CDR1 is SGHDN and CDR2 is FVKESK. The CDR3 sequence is CASNQGKTADTQYF.

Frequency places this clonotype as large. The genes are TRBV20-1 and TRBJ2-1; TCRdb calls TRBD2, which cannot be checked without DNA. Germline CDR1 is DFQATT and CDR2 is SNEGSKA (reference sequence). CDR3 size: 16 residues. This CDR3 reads CSARSRRGLTYNEQFF.

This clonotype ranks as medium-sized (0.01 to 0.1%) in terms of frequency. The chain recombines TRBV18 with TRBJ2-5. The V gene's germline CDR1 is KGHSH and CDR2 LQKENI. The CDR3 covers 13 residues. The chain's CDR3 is CASSPTSGETQYF. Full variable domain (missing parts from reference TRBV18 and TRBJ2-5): NAGVMQNPRHLVRRRGQEARLRCSPMKGHSHVYWYRQLPEEGLKFMVYLQKENIIDESGMPKERFSAEFPKEGPSILRIQQVVRGDSAAYFCASSPTSGETQYFGPGTRLLVL.

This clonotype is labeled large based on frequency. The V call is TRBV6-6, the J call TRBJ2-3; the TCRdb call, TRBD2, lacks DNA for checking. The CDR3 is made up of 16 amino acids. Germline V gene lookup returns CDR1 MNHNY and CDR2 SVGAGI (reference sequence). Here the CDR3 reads CASGKGLAGTTDTQYF.

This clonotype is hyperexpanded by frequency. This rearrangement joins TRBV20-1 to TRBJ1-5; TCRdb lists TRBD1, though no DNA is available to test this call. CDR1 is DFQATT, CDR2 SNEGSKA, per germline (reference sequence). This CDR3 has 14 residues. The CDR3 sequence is CSALTRQQDQPQHF.

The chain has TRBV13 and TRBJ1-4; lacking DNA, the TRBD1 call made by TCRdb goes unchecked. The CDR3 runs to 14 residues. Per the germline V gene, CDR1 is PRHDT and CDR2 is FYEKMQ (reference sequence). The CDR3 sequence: CASSHRAPQYGLFF.

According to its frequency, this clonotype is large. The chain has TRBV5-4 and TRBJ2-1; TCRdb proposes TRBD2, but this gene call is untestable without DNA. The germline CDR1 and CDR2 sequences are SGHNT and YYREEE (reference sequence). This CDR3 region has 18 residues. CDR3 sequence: CASSSGGRLAVSYNEQFF.

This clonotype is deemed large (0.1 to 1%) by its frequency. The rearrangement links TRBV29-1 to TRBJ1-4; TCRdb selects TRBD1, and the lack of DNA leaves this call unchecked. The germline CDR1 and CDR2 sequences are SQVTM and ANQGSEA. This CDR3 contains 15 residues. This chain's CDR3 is CSVVWAGQEHEKLFF. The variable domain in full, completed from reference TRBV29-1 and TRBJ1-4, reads SAVISQKPSRDICQRGTSLTIQCQVDSQVTMMFWYRQQPGQSLTLIATANQGSEATYESGFVIDKFPISRPNLTFSTLTVSNMSPEDSSIYLCSVVWAGQEHEKLFFGSGTQLSVL.

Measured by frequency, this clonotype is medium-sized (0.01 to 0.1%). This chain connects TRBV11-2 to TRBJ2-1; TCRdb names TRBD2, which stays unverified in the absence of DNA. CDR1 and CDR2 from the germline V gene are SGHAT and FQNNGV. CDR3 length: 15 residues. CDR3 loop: CASSSLAGGYNEQFF. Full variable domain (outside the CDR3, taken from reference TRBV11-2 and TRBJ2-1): EAGVAQSPRYKIIEKRQSVAFWCNPISGHATLYWYQQILGQGPKLLIQFQNNGVVDDSQLPKDRFSAERLKGVDSTLKIQPAKLEDSAVYLCASSSLAGGYNEQFFGPGTRLTVL.

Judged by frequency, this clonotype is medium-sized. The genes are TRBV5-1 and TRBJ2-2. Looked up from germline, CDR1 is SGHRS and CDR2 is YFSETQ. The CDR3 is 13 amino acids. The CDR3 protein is CASSLGSTGELFF.